The T cell receptor beta chain under discussion was sequenced for a study of shared clonotypes between healthy human individuals. At the level of the study: Each donor's CD8 memory used one plate, CD8 naive two, each CD4 subset three.

J lost 7 bases, V lost 4 bases, and 5 bases had no gene match. The CDR3 length is 14 residues. Germline loops: CDR1 SGHKS, CDR2 YYEKEE (reference sequence). Splitting of CD4+ cells produced CD45RA+ naive and CD45RA-negative memory subsets. Assay: immunoSEQ multiplex PCR; the TCRdb copy retains only in-frame clones and omits some. The sample consists of around 2.5 million clones, 80% to 95% of them appearing once. The sequence was collected from a man younger than 30 in good health. Some clones in this sample may be carry-over from other donors' samples. The specimen was naive CD4+ T cells from PBMCs. Subset noted: CD45RA+ positively selected. The rearrangement joins TRBV5-5 to TRBJ1-4; 9 nucleotides match TRBD1. Written as DNA, the CDR3 is TGTGCCAGCAGCGTACAGGGGGCCACTGAAAAACTGTTTTTT. Residues: CASSVQGATEKLFF.